This T cell receptor (beta chain) comes out of a study of cytomegalovirus exposure and HLA in healthy donors. The study, taken as a whole, reports: High sensitivity and specificity were reportedly achieved when the classifier diagnosed cytomegalovirus status.

Points on this clone: Its antigen is not identified.

Primers included in the PCR were 60 Vbeta and 13 Jbeta primers. Libraries were prepared by immunoSEQ multiplex PCR; TCRdb keeps only in-frame clonotypes and omits some of them. The sample lists about 150,000 clones; 75% to 90% were seen once. This CDR3 has 14 amino acids. Germline V gene lookup returns CDR1 MRHNA and CDR2 SNTAGT. Trimming cost V 4 bases and J 7 bases; bases outside gene matches: 10. V and J are TRBV6-4 and TRBJ2-7, with 7 bases aligning to TRBD1. Source material: PBMCs. The clonotype comes from a boy aged 2 to 10 in good health and CMV-seronegative. The chain's CDR3 is CASSAVAGGDEQYF. The CDR3 nucleotides are TGTGCCAGCAGTGCAGTAGCAGGGGGTGATGAGCAGTACTTC.